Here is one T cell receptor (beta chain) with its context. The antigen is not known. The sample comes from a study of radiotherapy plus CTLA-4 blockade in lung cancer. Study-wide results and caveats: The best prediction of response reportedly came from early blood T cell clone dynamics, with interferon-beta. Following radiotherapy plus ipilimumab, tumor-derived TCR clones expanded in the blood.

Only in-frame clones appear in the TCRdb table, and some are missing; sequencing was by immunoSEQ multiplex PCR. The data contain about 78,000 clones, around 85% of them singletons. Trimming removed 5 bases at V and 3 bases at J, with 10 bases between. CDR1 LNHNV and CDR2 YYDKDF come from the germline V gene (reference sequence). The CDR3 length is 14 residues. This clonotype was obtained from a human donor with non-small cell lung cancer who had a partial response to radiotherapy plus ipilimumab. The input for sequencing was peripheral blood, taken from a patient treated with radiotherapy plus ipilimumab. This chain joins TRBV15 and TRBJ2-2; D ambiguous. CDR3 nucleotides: TGTGCCACCAGCCTCGGGTCGGACACCGGGGAGCTGTTTTTT. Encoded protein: CATSLGSDTGELFF.